This T cell receptor beta chain was identified during a study of OX40 agonist ivuxolimab in advanced cancers. Libraries were prepared by immunoSEQ multiplex PCR; TCRdb keeps only in-frame clonotypes and omits some of them. The repertoire holds 110,000 or so clones, 75% to 95% seen once, with roughly 0.61% in the top ten. Germline assignment: CDR1 SGHAT and CDR2 FQNNGV. The CDR3 consists of 15 residues. With 4 bases removed from V and 1 base from J, the gap between germline ends came to 14 bases. Enrollment shut out patients with autoimmune disease history or systemic immunosuppression. Baseline was the first blood sampling point, followed by cycle 4 day 1 and cycle 7 day 1. On this clone: The antigen remains undetermined.

Overall study results and limits: Expanded clones were, on average, more numerous in CD8+ T cells than in CD4+. People who partly responded at 0.1-3.0 mg/kg had some of the least clonal expansion seen.

The sample here was CD4+ or CD8+ T cells sorted from blood, taken in a trial of the OX40 agonist ivuxolimab. The source is an adult with an advanced solid tumor such as melanoma, head and neck, liver or kidney cancer. This rearrangement joins TRBV11-2 to TRBJ2-7; D might be TRBD1 or TRBD2, each matching 6 bases. CDR3 residues: CASSSRGTTSYEQYF. DNA for the CDR3: TGTGCCAGCAGCTCCCGGGGGACAACTTCCTACGAGCAGTACTTC.